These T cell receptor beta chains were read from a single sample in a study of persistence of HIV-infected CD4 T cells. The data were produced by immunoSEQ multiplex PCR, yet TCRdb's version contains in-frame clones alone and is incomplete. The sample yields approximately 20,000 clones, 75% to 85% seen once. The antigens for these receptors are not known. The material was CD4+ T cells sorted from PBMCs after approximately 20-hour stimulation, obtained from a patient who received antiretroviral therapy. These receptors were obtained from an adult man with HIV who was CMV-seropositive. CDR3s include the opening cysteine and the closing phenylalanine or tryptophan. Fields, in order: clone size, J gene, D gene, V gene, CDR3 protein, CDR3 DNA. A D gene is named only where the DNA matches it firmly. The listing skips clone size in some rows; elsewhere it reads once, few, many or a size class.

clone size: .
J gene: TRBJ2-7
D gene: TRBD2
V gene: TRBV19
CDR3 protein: CASSFNAGGAYEQYF
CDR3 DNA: TGTGCCAGTAGTTTCAATGCGGGGGGCGCCTACGAGCAGTACTTC

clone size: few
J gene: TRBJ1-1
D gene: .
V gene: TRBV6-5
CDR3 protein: CASSPTENTEAFF
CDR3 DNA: TGTGCCAGCAGTCCTACAGAGAACACTGAAGCTTTCTTT

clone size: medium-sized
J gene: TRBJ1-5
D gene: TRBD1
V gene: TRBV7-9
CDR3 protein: CASSKGQANQPQHF
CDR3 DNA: TGTGCCAGCAGCAAGGGACAGGCGAATCAGCCCCAGCATTTT

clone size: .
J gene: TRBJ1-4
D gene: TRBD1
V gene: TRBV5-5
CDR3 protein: CASSFRAGGNEKLFF
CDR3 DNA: TGTGCCAGCAGCTTTAGGGCAGGGGGAAATGAAAAACTGTTTTTT

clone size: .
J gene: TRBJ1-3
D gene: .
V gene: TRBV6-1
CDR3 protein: CASSVLTGTSGNTIYF
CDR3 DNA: TGTGCCAGCAGTGTTCTTACAGGGACGTCTGGAAACACCATATATTTT

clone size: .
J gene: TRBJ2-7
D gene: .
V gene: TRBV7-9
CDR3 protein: CASSHTASYEQYF
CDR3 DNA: TGTGCCAGCAGCCACACCGCGTCGTACGAGCAGTACTTC

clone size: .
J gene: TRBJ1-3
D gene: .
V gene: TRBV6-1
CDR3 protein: CASGDSFDSGNTIYF
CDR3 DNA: TGTGCCAGCGGTGACAGCTTTGACTCTGGAAACACCATATATTTT

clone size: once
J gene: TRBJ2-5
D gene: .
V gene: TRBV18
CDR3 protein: CASSRFGDSQETQYF
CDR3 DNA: TGTGCCAGCTCACGGTTCGGGGACTCCCAAGAGACCCAGTACTTC

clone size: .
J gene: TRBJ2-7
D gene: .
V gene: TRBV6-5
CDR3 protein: CASSIGSSYEQYF
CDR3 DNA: TGTGCCAGCAGTATAGGGAGCTCCTACGAGCAGTACTTC

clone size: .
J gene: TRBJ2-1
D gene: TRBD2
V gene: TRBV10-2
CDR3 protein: CASAEPGTSGGKYNEQFF
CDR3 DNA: TGCGCCAGCGCAGAACCCGGGACTAGCGGGGGGAAGTACAATGAGCAGTTCTTC

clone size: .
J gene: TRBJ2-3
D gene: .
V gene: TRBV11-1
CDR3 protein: CASSSGRWGNTDTQYF
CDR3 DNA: TGTGCCAGCAGCTCTGGTCGGTGGGGGAACACAGATACGCAGTATTTT

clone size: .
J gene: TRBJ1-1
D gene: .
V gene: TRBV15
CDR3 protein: CATSRDEGNEAFF
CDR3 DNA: TGTGCCACCAGCAGAGATGAGGGGAATGAAGCTTTCTTT

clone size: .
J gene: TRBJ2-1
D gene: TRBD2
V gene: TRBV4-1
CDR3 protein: CASSPRQRGSSYNEQFF
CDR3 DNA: TGCGCCAGCAGCCCTCGGCAGCGGGGGAGCTCCTACAATGAGCAGTTCTTC

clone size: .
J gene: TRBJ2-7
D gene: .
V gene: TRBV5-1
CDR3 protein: CASSLEVSYEQYF
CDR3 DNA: TGCGCCAGCAGCTTGGAAGTTTCCTACGAGCAGTACTTC